One and the same sample provided the 24 T cell receptor beta chains below, sequenced in a study of T cells in Graves' hyperthyroidism and ophthalmopathy (dated 2019 in TCRdb). The library came from multiplex PCR. The sequencer listed for this sample is Illumina HiSeq 2000. The TCR beta CDR3 regions were amplified from RNA transcripts. The first round of RT-PCR for the TCR CDR3 was performed with the HTBI primer set and the Qiagen OneStep RT-PCR kit. TCRdb reanalyzed the raw reads on its own, using fastp at Q25 for trimming and MiXCR for clone calling, and kept in-frame beta chains. Identical CDR3 proteins give one entry, which carries the most common genes and DNA. This sample holds roughly 570,000 distinct CDR3 sequences; under 60% were observed only once. Together, the top ten hold roughly 8.2% of the sample. The source material was peripheral blood or thyroid tissue (not recorded which). The receptors here all came from a young woman with Graves' hyperthyroidism.

J is TRBJ2-7 and V is TRBV3-1, with D unclear. With 4 bases removed from V and 0 bases from J, the gap between germline ends came to 7 bases. CDR3 length equals 13 residues. Per germline, CDR1 LGHDT and CDR2 YNNKEL (reference sequence). In nucleotides, the CDR3 is TGTGCCAGCAGCCGCAGTATCTCCTACGAGCAGTACTTC. Translated, it gives CASSRSISYEQYF.

This clonotype was counted at least ten times. The genes are TRBV4-2 and TRBJ1-5; 9 nucleotides line up with TRBD1. J was trimmed by 1 base and V by 3 bases; bases with no gene match: 13. The CDR3 has 19 residues. Looked up from germline, CDR1 is LGHNA and CDR2 is YNFKEQ. DNA for the CDR3: TGTGCCAGCAGCCATTCTCCGGGACAGGGTATGATCAGCAATCAGCCCCAGCATTTT. It is translated as CASSHSPGQGMISNQPQHF.

This clonotype was picked up many times. This chain links TRBV5-1 with TRBJ2-5; D may be TRBD1 (6 bases). The CDR3 extends over 14 amino acids. V lost 1 base, J lost 3 bases, and 10 bases lay in between. Germline V gene lookup returns CDR1 SGHRS and CDR2 YFSETQ. The CDR3, as DNA: TGCGCCAGCAGCTTGCTACAGGGTGAAGAGACCCAGTACTTC. Amino acids: CASSLLQGEETQYF.

The chain carries TRBV29-1 and TRBJ2-7; D remains unclear. Trimming took 8 bases from V and 2 from J, leaving 19 bases between them. Germline assignment: CDR1 SQVTM and CDR2 ANQGSEA. This CDR3 region has 14 residues. The CDR3, as DNA: TGCAGCAGTTACTCAGGAGTGCGCGCCTACGAGCAGTACTTC. Residues: CSSYSGVRAYEQYF.

This clonotype was recorded a few times. The V gene is TRBV5-4, the J gene TRBJ2-7, with 12 bases identical to TRBD2. The CDR3 contains 16 residues. Germline assignment: CDR1 SGHNT and CDR2 YYREEE (reference sequence). The ends lost 5 bases at V and 5 bases at J; junction bases unmatched: 11. Written as DNA, the CDR3 is TGTGCCAGCAGTGAGAGGACTAGCGGGGTAAAGGACGAGCAGTACTTC. Protein: CASSERTSGVKDEQYF.

This clonotype was observed at least ten times. The J gene is TRBJ1-5, the V gene TRBV6-6; D might be TRBD1 (6 bases). The CDR3 length is 13 residues. Germline loops: CDR1 MNHNY, CDR2 SVGAGI (reference sequence). V was pared by 7 bases and J by 5 bases, with 12 bases between. CDR3 in amino acids: CASKGTRYQPQHF. The CDR3 nucleotides read TGTGCCAGCAAGGGGACACGCTATCAGCCCCAGCATTTT.

V gene TRBV12-3 or TRBV12-4 combines with J gene TRBJ2-5; either TRBD1 or TRBD2 may supply D (5 bases each). V lost 7 bases to trimming and J lost 4 bases, with 19 bases between them. The CDR3 is made up of 15 amino acids. For the CDR3, the DNA is TGTGCCAGCACTCCCCGGGGCACGCCAGGAGAGACCCAGTACTTC. It specifies CASTPRGTPGETQYF.

Many counts were recorded for this clonotype. The CDR3 nucleotides are TGTGCCAGCAGCCACCGACAGGGCATCATCTCTGGAAACACCATATATTTT. Translation gives CASSHRQGIISGNTIYF. The chain employs TRBV4-2 and TRBJ1-3; 7 bases agree with TRBD1. Per germline, CDR1 LGHNA and CDR2 YNFKEQ. The V segment lost 3 bases and the J segment 0 bases; nucleotides outside the gene matches: 8. This CDR3 is 17 amino acids long.

This chain connects TRBV7-8 to TRBJ2-5; 11 bases are a match to TRBD2. The CDR3 extends over 16 amino acids. The V gene end was trimmed by 7 bases and the J gene end by 11 bases; junction bases not matched to a gene: 18. The V gene's germline CDR1 is SGHVS and CDR2 FQNEAQ. CDR3 nucleotides: TGTGCCAGCAACCCGGTCCTAGCGGGAGGCGATAGTGAGCAGTACTTC. Translated: CASNPVLAGGDSEQYF.

The chain is built from TRBV7-9 and TRBJ2-6, with D possibly matching TRBD1 (6 bases). Trimming took off 1 base at V and 3 bases at J, with 10 bases between the two ends. The CDR3 length is 16 residues. Germline V CDR1 and CDR2: SEHNR, FQNEAQ (reference sequence). The CDR3, as DNA: TGTGCCAGCAGCTTAGGACAGGTGGTTGGGGCCAACGTCCTGACTTTC. Protein: CASSLGQVVGANVLTF.

This chain uses TRBV7-4 with TRBJ2-2; 8 bases fit TRBD2. V gave up 1 base and J gave up 6 bases; unmatched junction bases: 7. This CDR3 is built from 16 residues. CDR1 is SGHVT, CDR2 SQSDAQ, per germline. CDR3 nucleotides: TGTGCCAGCAGCTTAGGTCGCGGGAGGCGCGCCGGGGAGCTGTTTTTT. This codes for CASSLGRGRRAGELFF. The full variable domain, with the rest looked up from reference TRBV7-4 and TRBJ2-2, is GAGVSQSPRYKVAKRGRDVALRCDSISGHVTLYWYRQTLGQGSEVLTYSQSDAQRDKSGRPSGRFSAERPERSVSTLKIQRTEQGDSAVYLCASSLGRGRRAGELFFGEGSRLTVL.

The table lists this clonotype with many counts. The chain links TRBV24-1 to TRBJ2-2; D unclear. Trimming cost V 1 base and J 4 bases, with 6 bases left between them. The CDR3 extends over 14 amino acids. Germline V gene data show CDR1 as KGHDR and CDR2 as SFDVKD. The CDR3 reads CATSDFHATGELFF. CDR3 in DNA: TGTGCCACCAGTGATTTTCATGCCACCGGGGAGCTGTTTTTT.

The rearrangement links TRBV4-3 to TRBJ1-1; the match to TRBD1 covers 8 bases. V shed 3 bases, J shed 5 bases, and the junction held 5 bases outside the gene matches. The CDR3 is 14 residues long. Germline CDR1 LGHNA, CDR2 YSLEER. For the CDR3, the DNA is TGCGCCAGCAGCCACGGGACAGGCGCTACTGAAGCTTTCTTT. Amino acids: CASSHGTGATEAFF.

V gene TRBV12-3 or TRBV12-4 combines with J gene TRBJ1-3; possibly TRBD1 for D (6 bases). This CDR3 has 15 amino acids. Trimming left V 3 bases short and J 4 bases short, with 13 bases between. The CDR3 sequence: CASSFGGAIGNTIYF. CDR3 nucleotides: TGTGCCAGCAGTTTTGGGGGGGCTATCGGAAACACCATATATTTT.

The chain employs TRBV27 and TRBJ2-7, with 10 bases identical to TRBD1. This CDR3 is built from 16 residues. V dropped 3 bases and J dropped 1; count of bases not matched to a gene: 6. CDR1 is MNHEY, CDR2 SMNVEV, per germline (reference sequence). The CDR3: CASSFSGQGGSYEQYF. The CDR3 nucleotides read TGTGCCAGCAGTTTTTCCGGACAGGGGGGGTCCTACGAGCAGTACTTC.

Regarding this clonotype: The CDR3 ends on some other residue instead of the conserved phenylalanine or tryptophan, so this is likely a read error. The chain uses TRBV9 and TRBJ1-5; D is ambiguous. Trimming stripped 0 bases from V and 4 bases from J, with 8 bases between. Germline V gives CDR1 SGDLS, CDR2 YYNGEE. This CDR3 is built from 14 residues. CDR3 protein: CASSVGGGNQPQHL. CDR3 bases: TGTGCCAGCAGCGTAGGGGGTGGGAATCAGCCCCAGCATCTT.

This clonotype has ten or more counts. This chain uses TRBV12-5 with TRBJ2-5; the D is unclear. V was clipped by 0 bases and J by 2 bases, with 4 bases between them. The CDR3 consists of 13 residues. CDR1 is LGHNT and CDR2 is FRNRAP in the germline V gene. The DNA of the CDR3 is TGTGCTAGTGGTTTGGTGACACAAGAGACCCAGTACTTC. Amino acids: CASGLVTQETQYF.

This clonotype came up a few times. The chain carries TRBV19 and TRBJ2-5, with 7 bases matching TRBD2. The length of the CDR3 is 14 residues. After removal of 7 bases from V and 3 bases from J, the junction contained 8 bases not matched to a gene. CDR1 is LNHDA, CDR2 SQIVND, per germline (reference sequence). The CDR3 DNA follows: TGTGCCAGTAAAGGAGCGGGGCTGAAAGAGACCCAGTACTTC. Its protein product is CASKGAGLKETQYF. Supplemented by reference TRBV19 and TRBJ2-5, the full variable domain reads DGGITQSPKYLFRKEGQNVTLSCEQNLNHDAMYWYRQDPGQGLRLIYYSQIVNDFQKGDIAEGYSVSREKKESFPLTVTSAQKNPTAFYLCASKGAGLKETQYFGPGTRLLVL.

This clonotype was seen repeatedly, ten times or more. The chain carries TRBV6-6 and TRBJ1-4; D is unresolved. CDR3 size: 11 residues. Germline V gives CDR1 MNHNY, CDR2 SVGAGI (reference sequence). V was pared by 8 bases and J by 8 bases, with 9 bases between. The chain's CDR3 is CASRGPEKLFF. The CDR3, as DNA: TGTGCCAGCCGCGGGCCGGAAAAACTGTTTTTT.

This chain links TRBV29-1 with TRBJ2-2, with a possible D match to TRBD1 (7 bases). CDR1 and CDR2 from the germline V gene are SQVTM and ANQGSEA. CDR3 size: 14 residues. V was cut by 5 bases and J by 8 bases, with 18 bases left in between. CDR3 in DNA: TGCAGCGTTAGGGCAGGGGGGCCCTTAGGGGAGCTGTTTTTT. Translated: CSVRAGGPLGELFF.

The chain couples TRBV7-9 to TRBJ2-7, with TRBD1 as a possible D gene (5 bases). The length of the CDR3 is 12 residues. Looked up from germline, CDR1 is SEHNR and CDR2 is FQNEAQ (reference sequence). Between the trimmed V and J ends, which lost 6 bases and 6 bases, there was a span of 12 bases. The CDR3 DNA reads as TGTGCCAGCAGTTTAAACAGGCGCGAGCAGTACTTC. This translates into CASSLNRREQYF.

In this sample, this clonotype turned up a few times. The chain carries TRBV4-1 and TRBJ1-3, with D unclear. The V gene's germline CDR1 is MGHRA and CDR2 YSYEKL. Trimming left V 2 bases short and J 0 bases short, with 11 bases between. The CDR3 totals 16 residues. CDR3 sequence (DNA): TGCGCCAGCAGCCAACTAAGGCGGACCTCTGGAAACACCATATATTTT. Amino acids: CASSQLRRTSGNTIYF.

This clonotype appeared many times. The chain is built from TRBV14 and TRBJ1-4; no firm D call. Trimming took off 1 base at V and 0 bases at J, with 9 bases between the two ends. This CDR3 region has 16 residues. Germline-derived CDR1 and CDR2 are SGHDN and FVKESK. For the CDR3, the DNA is TGTGCCAGCAGCCAAGTTACCAGCGCAACTAATGAAAAACTGTTTTTT. It yields the protein CASSQVTSATNEKLFF. The variable domain in full, with the rest retrieved from reference TRBV14 and TRBJ1-4, is EAGVTQFPSHSVIEKGQTVTLRCDPISGHDNLYWYRRVMGKEIKFLLHFVKESKQDESGMPNNRFLAERTGGTYSTLKVQPAELEDSGVYFCASSQVTSATNEKLFFGSGTQLSVL.

This clonotype has a single count. The final CDR3 position lacks the conserved phenylalanine or tryptophan, pointing to a likely read error. The chain recombines TRBV12-3 or TRBV12-4 with TRBJ1-2; 9 bases align to TRBD1. CDR3 length: 14 residues. V lost 3 bases, J lost 4 bases, and 3 bases stayed unmatched. The CDR3 here is CASSFGTGIYGYTL. The DNA for the CDR3 is TGTGCCAGCAGTTTCGGGACAGGGATCTATGGCTACACCCTC.